A single sample is the source of the 25 T cell receptor beta chains below, sequenced in a study of immune cell composition in non-small cell lung cancer. TCRdb keeps only in-frame clones here, not all; method: immunoSEQ multiplex PCR. The sample lists some 15,000 clones, 81% occurring once. Sequenced sample: lung tumor tissue. The receptors stem from a human donor with non-small cell lung cancer.

This chain connects TRBV5-5 to TRBJ2-6; 13 nucleotides align to TRBD2. CDR1 is SGHKS, CDR2 YYEKEE, per germline (reference sequence). V shed 5 bases and J 2 bases; nucleotides not matched to a gene: 1. This CDR3 comprises 16 residues. The CDR3 is CASRGTSGTGANVLTF. DNA of the CDR3: TGTGCCAGCAGGGGGACTAGCGGGACTGGGGCCAACGTCCTGACTTTC.

The chain couples TRBV27 to TRBJ2-7; D call uncertain. This CDR3 region has 13 residues. Germline V gene data show CDR1 as MNHEY and CDR2 as SMNVEV (reference sequence). DNA for the CDR3: TGTGTTTCAGCAGTGGGGTTCTCCTACGAGCAGTACTTC. Amino acid sequence: CVSAVGFSYEQYF.

This clone was recorded once. The chain employs TRBV7-2 and TRBJ2-2, with D perhaps matching TRBD2 (6 bases). Trimming shortened V by 4 bases and J by 6 bases, and 15 bases separated the two germline ends. This CDR3 spans 15 amino acids. The V gene's germline CDR1 is SGHTA and CDR2 FQGNSA. The chain's CDR3 is CASSSGAATAGELFF. DNA of the CDR3: TGTGCCAGCAGCTCGGGAGCCGCTACGGCCGGGGAGCTGTTTTTT.

The chain joins TRBV5-1 to TRBJ2-7; maybe TRBD1 (6 bases). Deletions cut 0 bases from V and 4 bases from J, with 11 bases between. Germline assignment: CDR1 SGHRS and CDR2 YFSETQ. CDR3 size: 14 residues. CDR3 nucleotides: TGCGCCAGCAGCTTGGCAGGGGATTCATACGAGCAGTACTTC. Its protein product is CASSLAGDSYEQYF.

The chain uses TRBV5-1 and TRBJ1-2, with D maybe TRBD1 (6 bases). The germline V gene has CDR1 SGHRS and CDR2 YFSETQ. Deletions cut 4 bases from V and 2 bases from J, with 12 bases between. The CDR3 has 14 residues. CDR3: CASSPDRLNYGYTF. CDR3 DNA sequence: TGCGCCAGCAGCCCCGACAGGCTCAACTATGGCTACACCTTC.

The chain recombines TRBV5-4 with TRBJ1-2; 8 bases align to TRBD1. CDR3 length: 14 amino acids. Per the germline V gene, CDR1 is SGHNT and CDR2 is YYREEE (reference sequence). J lost 8 bases, V lost 4 bases, and 10 bases had no gene match. The CDR3, as DNA: TGTGCCAGCAGCGAGGGACAGGCCCCGAGCGGCTACACCTTC. This translates into CASSEGQAPSGYTF.

J is TRBJ2-3 and V is TRBV6-1, with 8 bases matching TRBD2. The V segment lost 8 bases and the J segment 3 bases; nucleotides outside the gene matches: 10. Germline loops: CDR1 MNHNS, CDR2 SASEGT. CDR3 length equals 15 residues. Here the CDR3 DNA reads TGTGCCAGCGGACGTGACGGGAGGGGGACAGATACGCAGTATTTT. This gives the protein CASGRDGRGTDTQYF.

The gene calls are TRBV9 and TRBJ2-7; tentatively, D is TRBD2 (5 bases). Trimming took off 0 bases at V and 12 bases at J, with 13 bases between the two ends. CDR3 length: 12 residues. Germline V gene sequence: CDR1 SGDLS, CDR2 YYNGEE. In DNA form, the CDR3 reads TGTGCCAGCAGCGTAGATGAGGGAGTAAGGTACTTC. Translated: CASSVDEGVRYF.

J is TRBJ2-5 and V is TRBV2; unclear D gene. The V and J ends lost 4 bases and 3 bases respectively, with 15 bases between them. The CDR3 runs to 15 residues. Germline V gene lookup returns CDR1 SNHLY and CDR2 FYNNEI. CDR3 region: CASSGFAAAKETQYF. The CDR3 DNA reads as TGTGCCAGCAGTGGTTTCGCGGCAGCCAAAGAGACCCAGTACTTC.

This clone was counted a single time. A junction boundary mismatches the germline segment, possibly from a read error. This chain links TRBV5-3 with TRBJ2-6, with D hard to call. TRBV5-3 is known as an ORF, though its function is uncertain. The CDR3 loop spans 15 amino acids. CDR3 sequence reads: CASSFAPSGANVLTF. For the CDR3, the DNA is TGTGCCAGCAGCTTCGCTCCCTCTGGGGCCAACGTCCTGACTTTC.

J is TRBJ2-1 and V is TRBV5-1; no reliable D call. Trimming took 0 bases from V and 2 from J, leaving 9 bases between them. CDR1 and CDR2 from the germline V gene are SGHRS and YFSETQ. CDR3 length equals 15 residues. The CDR3 here is CASSLGGSTYNEQFF. CDR3 DNA sequence: TGCGCCAGCAGCTTGGGAGGATCCACCTACAATGAGCAGTTCTTC.

V and J are TRBV7-9 and TRBJ1-1; D call uncertain. CDR3 size: 16 residues. V was shortened by 3 bases and J by 1 base, with 15 bases between the two germline ends. Germline CDR1 SEHNR, CDR2 FQNEAQ (reference sequence). The CDR3 nucleotides read TGTGCCAGCAGCTTTTCGCGGGGTTCAGGGAACACTGAAGCTTTCTTT. Its protein product is CASSFSRGSGNTEAFF.

The J gene is TRBJ2-1, the V gene TRBV5-6, with D possibly TRBD2 on 6 matching bases. Trimming stripped 5 bases from V and 0 bases from J, with 9 bases between. The CDR3 has 14 residues. Germline CDR1 and CDR2: SGHDT and YYEEEE. CDR3 in DNA: TGTGCCAGCAGGGGCGGGGCCTCCTACAATGAGCAGTTCTTC. Amino acids: CASRGGASYNEQFF.

This sequence joins TRBV7-8 and TRBJ2-1; D ambiguous. In germline, CDR1 is SGHVS, CDR2 FQNEAQ. Trimming cost V 2 bases and J 7 bases, with 6 bases left between them. This CDR3 comprises 12 residues. CDR3 DNA sequence: TGTGCCAGCAGCTTATCCTTAAATGAGCAGTTCTTC. Its translation: CASSLSLNEQFF.

The rearrangement joins TRBV27 to TRBJ2-7; D gene unclear. V gave up 2 bases and J gave up 5 bases, with 10 bases separating them. This CDR3 has 13 residues. Per the germline V gene, CDR1 is MNHEY and CDR2 is SMNVEV (reference sequence). CDR3 nucleotide sequence: TGTGCCAGCAGTTTAAGCAGGATGAACGAGCAGTACTTC. This encodes CASSLSRMNEQYF.

V gene TRBV28 combines with J gene TRBJ2-1; maybe TRBD2 (5 bases). V was clipped by 5 bases and J by 1 base, with 18 bases between them. The CDR3 contains 17 residues. Germline V gene data show CDR1 as MDHEN and CDR2 as SYDVKM. In nucleotides, the CDR3 is TGTGCCAGCAGTCCGACTGACGTGCGGGTGTCCTACAATGAGCAGTTCTTC. This translates into CASSPTDVRVSYNEQFF.

This clone appeared a few times. The chain has TRBV4-3 and TRBJ2-7; D uncertain. The V end was cut by 0 bases, the J end by 5 bases, with 8 bases between. This CDR3 contains 13 residues. The germline V gene has CDR1 LGHNA and CDR2 YSLEER. The CDR3 loop reads CASSQEGWDEQYF. CDR3 DNA: TGCGCCAGCAGCCAAGAGGGGTGGGACGAGCAGTACTTC.

For the CDR3, the DNA is TGTGCCAGCAGCTTAGCAAACCAAGGACTAGTTGGGGATGAGCAGTTCTTC. It encodes CASSLANQGLVGDEQFF. The genes are TRBV11-2 and TRBJ2-1; TRBD2 aligns across 7 bases. Germline V gives CDR1 SGHAT, CDR2 FQNNGV. This CDR3 is 17 amino acids long. V lost 1 base and J lost 8; bases outside the gene matches: 14.

This chain joins TRBV6-5 and TRBJ2-7; D remains unclear. The CDR3 sequence is 11 residues long. The germline V and J ends were trimmed by 4 bases and 9 bases, with 10 bases remaining between them. Germline V gives CDR1 MNHEY, CDR2 SVGAGI. Here the CDR3 DNA reads TGTGCCAGCAGTTCCGGCCTTGGGCAGTACTTC. Protein product: CASSSGLGQYF.

This chain joins TRBV28 and TRBJ1-2; D remains ambiguous. CDR1 and CDR2 from the germline V gene are MDHEN and SYDVKM. The CDR3 consists of 12 residues. Trimming removed 8 bases from V and 8 bases from J, with 15 bases in between. CDR3 bases: TGTGCCAGCCGGCGGCAGCTTGGCGGCTACACCTTC. Protein sequence: CASRRQLGGYTF.

The chain uses TRBV11-2 and TRBJ2-7, with D perhaps matching TRBD2 (5 bases). This CDR3 is built from 15 residues. Germline lookup yields CDR1 SGHAT and CDR2 FQNNGV. Trimming took off 5 bases at V and 3 bases at J, with 17 bases between the two ends. Here the CDR3 DNA reads TGTGCCAGCAGCCTCGAGGGCAGCCTCCTCTACGAGCAGTACTTC. Protein: CASSLEGSLLYEQYF. Full variable domain (rest looked up from reference TRBV11-2 and TRBJ2-7): EAGVAQSPRYKIIEKRQSVAFWCNPISGHATLYWYQQILGQGPKLLIQFQNNGVVDDSQLPKDRFSAERLKGVDSTLKIQPAKLEDSAVYLCASSLEGSLLYEQYFGPGTRLTVT.

In its sample, this clone was seen once. This chain's CDR3 is CASSTIAGGVTQYF. DNA for the CDR3: TGTGCCAGTAGTACCATAGCGGGAGGGGTGACCCAGTACTTC. The chain is built from TRBV19 and TRBJ2-5; 11 bases fit TRBD2. The V segment lost 4 bases and the J segment 7 bases; nucleotides outside the gene matches: 5. CDR1 is LNHDA, CDR2 SQIVND, per germline (reference sequence). This CDR3 is built from 14 residues. Using reference TRBV19 and TRBJ2-5 for the parts outside the CDR3, the full variable domain is DGGITQSPKYLFRKEGQNVTLSCEQNLNHDAMYWYRQDPGQGLRLIYYSQIVNDFQKGDIAEGYSVSREKKESFPLTVTSAQKNPTAFYLCASSTIAGGVTQYFGPGTRLLVL.

The chain uses TRBV13 and TRBJ1-1; the D is unclear. CDR3 length equals 14 residues. CDR1 PRHDT and CDR2 FYEKMQ come from the germline V gene (reference sequence). Between the trimmed V and J ends, which lost 0 bases and 3 bases, there was a span of 8 bases. Written as DNA, the CDR3 is TGTGCCAGCAGCTTAGGGTATGGCGACACTGAAGCTTTCTTT. It specifies CASSLGYGDTEAFF.

This clone appeared once. The DNA for the CDR3 is TGTGCCAGCAGCTTATGGCAGAAAACCTACAATGAGCAGTTCTTC. This translates into CASSLWQKTYNEQFF. This sequence joins TRBV5-6 and TRBJ2-1, with no clear D. This CDR3 is built from 15 residues. The germline V gene has CDR1 SGHDT and CDR2 YYEEEE. The V end was cut by 2 bases, the J end by 2 bases, with 11 bases between.

The chain recombines TRBV5-4 with TRBJ2-5; the D is unclear. The J call is in doubt because the DNA end fits TRBJ2-7 better. From germline, CDR1 is SGHNT and CDR2 YYREEE (reference sequence). The length of the CDR3 is 14 residues. CDR3 in amino acids: CASSPSGGTYEQYF. The DNA of the CDR3 is TGTGCCAGCAGCCCCAGTGGTGGGACCTACGAGCAGTACTTC.